Listed here are 20 T cell receptor beta chains from one sample, sequenced in a study of high-grade serous ovarian cancer treatment subgroups. Sequencing was performed with immunoSEQ multiplex PCR; in TCRdb, only in-frame clones are kept and a portion is missing. The table lists 30,000 to 40,000 clones, 79% of them singletons. The tumor samples were collected prior to definitive surgery or chemotherapy. The sequencing sample was made of tumor tissue. The receptors come from a human donor with high-grade serous ovarian cancer.

The chain employs TRBV7-9 and TRBJ2-5; D is uncertain. Trimming left V 0 bases short and J 0 bases short, with 8 bases between. The germline CDR1 and CDR2 sequences are SEHNR and FQNEAQ (reference sequence). This CDR3 region has 15 residues. CDR3 nucleotide sequence: TGTGCCAGCAGCTTAGCAGGAGTGTACCAAGAGACCCAGTACTTC. Protein: CASSLAGVYQETQYF.

The V and J genes are TRBV4-2 and TRBJ2-1; D call uncertain. CDR1 LGHNA and CDR2 YNFKEQ come from the germline V gene. The CDR3 is 12 amino acids. Trimming stripped 4 bases from V and 8 bases from J, with 9 bases between. CDR3: CASSLFLDEQFF. For the CDR3, the DNA is TGTGCCAGCAGCCTTTTCCTGGATGAGCAGTTCTTC.

Turning to this clone: The germline gene is not matched at one end of the junction; a read error may be the cause. The rearrangement links TRBV6-5 to TRBJ2-7; D not certain. Germline CDR1 and CDR2: MNHEY and SVGAGI. This CDR3 region has 12 residues. In DNA form, the CDR3 reads TGTGCCATCAGTGCGGAAAGTTCGGAGCAGTACTTC. This codes for CAISAESSEQYF.

This clone appeared a few times. The V gene is TRBV7-8, the J gene TRBJ2-2; D call uncertain. CDR3 length: 14 residues. V gave up 1 base and J gave up 6 bases, with 9 bases separating them. The germline V gene has CDR1 SGHVS and CDR2 FQNEAQ. The CDR3 DNA follows: TGTGCCAGCAGCTTAGTACGCTCCTCCGGGGAGCTGTTTTTT. Protein product: CASSLVRSSGELFF.

The count of this clone is one. As DNA, the CDR3 is TGTGCCAGCACCCCTTACGGGACTGCGGGGAGCGAGCAGTACTTC. It specifies CASTPYGTAGSEQYF. The chain carries TRBV27 and TRBJ2-7; D possibly corresponds to TRBD2 (6 bases). The CDR3 has 15 residues. V lost 7 bases and J lost 6, with 22 bases in between. Germline loops: CDR1 MNHEY, CDR2 SMNVEV (reference sequence).

Comments on this clone: One end of the junction varies from germline; a read error may be responsible. CDR3 coding DNA: TGTGCCACCAGTCTGGGGACGCCCGCTGAGACCCAGTACTTC. Protein sequence: CATSLGTPAETQYF. The rearrangement links TRBV2 to TRBJ2-5; D assignment may be TRBD1 or TRBD2 (5 bases each). Germline V gene lookup returns CDR1 SNHLY and CDR2 FYNNEI. This CDR3 contains 14 residues.

This clone is deemed medium-sized. The rearrangement uses TRBV12-1 and TRBJ2-7; TRBD2, the table's D call, lacks a check against the DNA. TRBV12-1 is a recognized pseudogene. The CDR3 runs 16 residues. The DNA of the CDR3 is TGTGCCAGCAGCCAGGAGGGGCGGACACACGCCTACGAGCAGTACTTC. It yields the protein CASSQEGRTHAYEQYF.

This clone occurred a few times. The chain employs TRBV20-1 and TRBJ2-1; D unresolved. CDR3 length equals 10 residues. Germline V lookup: CDR1 DFQATT, CDR2 SNEGSKA (reference sequence). The germline V and J ends were trimmed by 5 bases and 7 bases, with 6 bases remaining between them. This CDR3 reads CSALGNEQFF. The DNA for the CDR3 is TGCAGTGCTTTGGGGAATGAGCAGTTCTTC.

The chain is built from TRBV27 and TRBJ1-4; D perhaps matches TRBD1 (5 bases). From germline, CDR1 is MNHEY and CDR2 SMNVEV (reference sequence). Trimming removed 4 bases at V and 2 bases at J, with 8 bases between. The length of the CDR3 is 14 residues. The CDR3 loop is CASSSPGTNEKLFF. The CDR3 region has the DNA TGTGCCAGCAGTTCGCCAGGGACTAATGAAAAACTGTTTTTT.

V and J are TRBV6-5 and TRBJ1-3; no clear D gene. Trimming cost V 6 bases and J 0 bases, with 12 bases left between them. This CDR3 has 15 residues. Germline-derived CDR1 and CDR2 are MNHEY and SVGAGI. The CDR3 region is CASRPDRNSGNTIYF. The CDR3 coding sequence is TGTGCCAGCAGACCGGACCGAAACTCTGGAAACACCATATATTTT.

The chain carries TRBV7-3 and TRBJ1-2, with 9 bases that match TRBD1. The V and J ends lost 3 bases and 6 bases, in that order; junction bases with no gene match: 2. From germline, CDR1 is SGHTA and CDR2 FQGTGA. The CDR3 loop spans 13 amino acids. DNA for the CDR3: TGTGCCAGCAGCTTGCGGACAGGGGATGGCTACACCTTC. As protein: CASSLRTGDGYTF.

The chain has TRBV6-4 and TRBJ2-3; D is unclear. CDR3 length equals 14 residues. The V gene's germline CDR1 is MRHNA and CDR2 SNTAGT. Trimming left V 4 bases short and J 6 bases short, with 14 bases between. CDR3 region: CASSVVKDSDTQYF. The CDR3 DNA reads TGTGCCAGCAGTGTGGTCAAGGATTCGGATACGCAGTATTTT.

V gene TRBV18 combines with J gene TRBJ2-4; D may match TRBD1 or TRBD2 (5 bases each). Germline-derived CDR1 and CDR2 are KGHSH and LQKENI. The CDR3 runs 14 residues. Between the trimmed V and J ends, which lost 6 bases and 8 bases, there was a span of 17 bases. CDR3 in amino acids: CASSASGLGDIQYF. The DNA for the CDR3 is TGTGCCAGCTCCGCCTCAGGGCTGGGAGACATTCAGTACTTC.

The chain links TRBV5-1 to TRBJ2-5; TRBD2 agrees at 11 bases. V lost 6 bases and J lost 5; bases outside the gene matches: 12. Germline values: CDR1 SGHRS, CDR2 YFSETQ. The CDR3 is 16 amino acids. The CDR3 DNA is TGCGCCAGCATGCGAAGTAGCGGGAGGGCCGGGGAGACCCAGTACTTC. Residues: CASMRSSGRAGETQYF.

The chain couples TRBV5-5 to TRBJ1-1, with D perhaps matching TRBD1 (5 bases). CDR3 length: 16 residues. V lost 4 bases, J lost 3 bases, and 19 bases lay in between. Germline CDR1 reads SGHKS; CDR2 reads YYEKEE (reference sequence). CDR3 residues: CASSPEAGQSHTEAFF. The CDR3, as DNA: TGTGCCAGCAGCCCGGAGGCAGGGCAGTCGCACACTGAAGCTTTCTTT. Filled out from reference TRBV5-5 and TRBJ1-1, the complete variable domain reads DAGVTQSPTHLIKTRGQQVTLRCSPISGHKSVSWYQQVLGQGPQFIFQYYEKEERGRGNFPDRFSARQFPNYSSELNVNALLLGDSALYLCASSPEAGQSHTEAFFGQGTRLTVV.

This chain uses TRBV28 with TRBJ1-1; D is possibly TRBD1 (6 bases). The CDR3 is 16 amino acids. Germline values: CDR1 MDHEN, CDR2 SYDVKM. V was trimmed by 6 bases and J by 2 bases, leaving 19 bases between them. The CDR3 sequence is CASRPNTGQYNTEAFF. In DNA form, the CDR3 reads TGTGCCAGCAGACCAAATACGGGACAATATAACACTGAAGCTTTCTTT.

This sequence joins TRBV10-1 and TRBJ1-4, with 7 bases aligning to TRBD1. This CDR3 has 16 amino acids. The V segment lost 10 bases and the J segment 0 bases; nucleotides outside the gene matches: 11. Germline loops: CDR1 WNHNN, CDR2 SYGVQD (reference sequence). CDR3 sequence reads: CATIKTGDATNEKLFF. For the CDR3, the DNA is TGCGCCACCATAAAAACAGGGGACGCAACTAATGAAAAACTGTTTTTT.

The chain combines TRBV29-1 with TRBJ2-1, with a tentative D call TRBD1 (6 bases). Trimming removed 0 bases at V and 9 bases at J, with 12 bases between. The CDR3 spans 13 residues. Germline loops: CDR1 SQVTM, CDR2 ANQGSEA. In DNA, the CDR3 is TGCAGCGTTGAAGATCGAGGGGGAGTTGAGCAGTTCTTC. The encoded protein is CSVEDRGGVEQFF.

The genes are TRBV5-1 and TRBJ1-2; D uncertain. Per the germline V gene, CDR1 is SGHRS and CDR2 is YFSETQ. V was shortened by 0 bases and J by 4 bases, with 25 bases between the two germline ends. This CDR3 has 19 residues. The CDR3 DNA sequence: TGCGCCAGCAGCTTGGCCAGTCCGGCAGACATACGAACCTCCTATGGCTACACCTTC. Protein: CASSLASPADIRTSYGYTF.

This sequence joins TRBV19 and TRBJ1-3; D unclear. CDR1 and CDR2 (germline): LNHDA, SQIVND (reference sequence). CDR3 size: 14 residues. Trimming stripped 7 bases from V and 0 bases from J, with 10 bases between. For the CDR3, the DNA is TGTGCCAGTACAACGCTGAGCTCTGGAAACACCATATATTTT. It specifies CASTTLSSGNTIYF. Together with reference TRBV19 and TRBJ1-3, the CDR3 gives the full variable domain: DGGITQSPKYLFRKEGQNVTLSCEQNLNHDAMYWYRQDPGQGLRLIYYSQIVNDFQKGDIAEGYSVSREKKESFPLTVTSAQKNPTAFYLCASTTLSSGNTIYFGEGSWLTVV.